This T cell receptor beta chain comes out of a study of cytomegalovirus exposure and HLA in healthy donors. Note on this clone: Its specificity is unknown.

General study findings and limits: The tendency of first-cohort TCR clusters to co-occur in the 110 or so validation repertoires emerged from a later analysis. The listing of 150 or so TCR beta chains classed them as cytomegalovirus-associated.

This table comes from immunoSEQ multiplex PCR, and its TCRdb copy is limited to in-frame clones, with some not included. The sample consists of just under 75,000 clones, approximately 94% of them appearing once. The donors were members of the validation cohort, which comprised around 110 subjects and was separate from the first cohort of 730 or so subjects. From germline, CDR1 is SGHVS and CDR2 FQNEAQ. V lost 1 base and J lost 6, with 13 bases in between. The length of the CDR3 is 14 residues. The sequenced sample consisted of PBMCs. The TCR originated in a woman between 18 and 29 years old in good health and CMV-seropositive. The chain couples TRBV7-8 to TRBJ2-7; a weak D match, TRBD2 (5 bases). CDR3 in DNA: TGTGCCAGCAGCTTAGTAAGGCTAGCCGGCGAGCAGTACTTC. Translating it yields CASSLVRLAGEQYF.